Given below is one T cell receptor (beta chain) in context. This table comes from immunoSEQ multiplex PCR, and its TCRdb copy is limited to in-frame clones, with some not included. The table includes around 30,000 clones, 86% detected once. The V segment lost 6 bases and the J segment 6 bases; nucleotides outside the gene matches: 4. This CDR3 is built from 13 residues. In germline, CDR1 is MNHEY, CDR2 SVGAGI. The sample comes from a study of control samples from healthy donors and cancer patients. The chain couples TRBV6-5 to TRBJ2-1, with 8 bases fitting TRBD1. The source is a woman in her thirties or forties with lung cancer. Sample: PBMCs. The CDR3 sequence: CASRLGQGNEQFF. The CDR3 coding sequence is TGTGCCAGCAGGCTTGGACAGGGCAATGAGCAGTTCTTC.